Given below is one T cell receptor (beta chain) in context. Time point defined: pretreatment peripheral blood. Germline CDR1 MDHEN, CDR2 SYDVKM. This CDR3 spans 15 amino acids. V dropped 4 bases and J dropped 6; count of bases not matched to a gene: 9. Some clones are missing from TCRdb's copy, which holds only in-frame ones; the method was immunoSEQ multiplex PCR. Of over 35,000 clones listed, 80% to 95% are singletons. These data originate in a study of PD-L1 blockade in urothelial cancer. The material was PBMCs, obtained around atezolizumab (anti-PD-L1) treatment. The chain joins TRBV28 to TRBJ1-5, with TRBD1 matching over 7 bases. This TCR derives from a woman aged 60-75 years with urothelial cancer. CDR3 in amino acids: CASSSATGSSQPQHF. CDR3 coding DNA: TGTGCCAGCAGTTCGGCGACAGGGTCTAGTCAGCCCCAGCATTTT.